These 26 T cell receptor beta chains were all obtained from the same sample, sequenced in a study of blood T cell repertoires in COVID-19. Libraries were prepared by immunoSEQ multiplex PCR; TCRdb keeps only in-frame clonotypes and omits some of them. The table records roughly 69,000 clones, around 80% of them present only once. Source material: peripheral blood. These receptors originate from a human donor in a cohort sampled during active COVID-19.

This sequence joins TRBV27 and TRBJ1-2; perhaps TRBD1 as D (5 bases). Between the trimmed V and J ends, which lost 5 bases and 4 bases, there was a span of 23 bases. From germline, CDR1 is MNHEY and CDR2 SMNVEV (reference sequence). The CDR3 totals 17 residues. CDR3 nucleotide sequence: TGTGCCAGCAGTCCCCGTGGAAGCGGGGACCCCACCTATGGCTACACCTTC. Protein product: CASSPRGSGDPTYGYTF.

The chain combines TRBV10-2 with TRBJ1-2; 9 bases line up with TRBD1. Germline values: CDR1 WSHSY, CDR2 SAAADI. V lost 2 bases and J lost 5; bases outside the gene matches: 6. This CDR3 has 15 residues. The CDR3 protein is CASSELTGGPYGYTF. The CDR3 bases are TGCGCCAGCAGTGAGCTTACAGGGGGCCCGTATGGCTACACCTTC.

The chain links TRBV7-8 to TRBJ2-3, with D unresolved. This CDR3 comprises 12 residues. V dropped 5 bases and J dropped 2 bases, with 5 bases sitting between them. Germline V gene lookup returns CDR1 SGHVS and CDR2 FQNEAQ. The chain's CDR3 is CASSPFTDTQYF. The DNA for the CDR3 is TGTGCCAGCAGCCCTTTCACAGATACGCAGTATTTT.

This clone was recorded a few times. The rearrangement joins TRBV5-4 to TRBJ2-7, with 7 bases identical to TRBD1. CDR1 and CDR2 from the germline V gene are SGHNT and YYREEE (reference sequence). The length of the CDR3 is 13 residues. J was trimmed by 6 bases and V by 4 bases; bases with no gene match: 7. The DNA for the CDR3 is TGTGCCAGCAGCCCCGGGACAGAGATCGAGCAGTACTTC. Its translation: CASSPGTEIEQYF.

The chain combines TRBV4-2 with TRBJ1-2; D gene uncertain. CDR3 length: 15 amino acids. Trimming shortened V by 3 bases and J by 0 bases, and 11 bases separated the two germline ends. Germline V lookup: CDR1 LGHNA, CDR2 YNFKEQ. CDR3 coding DNA: TGTGCCAGCAGCCATTACGGAGGGTCTAACTATGGCTACACCTTC. It translates to CASSHYGGSNYGYTF.

The V and J genes are TRBV27 and TRBJ2-7, with 8 bases aligning to TRBD2. CDR3 length: 14 residues. Germline V gene lookup returns CDR1 MNHEY and CDR2 SMNVEV (reference sequence). Losses at the gene ends were 2 bases for V and 4 bases for J; bases not matched to a gene: 4. CDR3 in amino acids: CASSLTGTRYEQYF. For the CDR3, the DNA is TGTGCCAGCAGTTTAACCGGGACTAGATACGAGCAGTACTTC.

The rearrangement uses TRBV5-4 and TRBJ1-2; D is unclear. V lost 2 bases to trimming and J lost 6 bases, with 8 bases between them. Germline V gene sequence: CDR1 SGHNT, CDR2 YYREEE (reference sequence). The CDR3 sequence is 12 residues long. This chain's CDR3 is CASSLGADGYTF. In DNA form, the CDR3 reads TGTGCCAGCAGCTTAGGAGCCGATGGCTACACCTTC.

The J gene is TRBJ2-3, the V gene TRBV3-1 (or the pseudogene TRBV3-2); 7 nucleotides agree with TRBD2. V was pared by 3 bases and J by 0 bases, with 12 bases of the junction left unmatched. Germline V gene sequence: CDR1 LGHDT, CDR2 YNNKEL (reference sequence). This CDR3 region has 18 residues. CDR3 protein: CASSHRVLSGASTDTQYF. Written as DNA, the CDR3 is TGTGCCAGCAGCCACCGAGTCTTAAGCGGGGCTAGCACAGATACGCAGTATTTT.

The chain joins TRBV5-6 to TRBJ2-1; D possibly corresponds to TRBD2 (5 bases). Per the germline V gene, CDR1 is SGHDT and CDR2 is YYEEEE. V gave up 6 bases and J gave up 6 bases, with 16 bases separating them. This CDR3 is built from 14 residues. The CDR3 DNA reads TGTGCCAGCAATATGAGGGTCTCCCCCAATGAGCAGTTCTTC. It specifies CASNMRVSPNEQFF.

The rearrangement joins TRBV13 to TRBJ2-5, with 9 nucleotides matching TRBD1. Germline V CDR1 and CDR2: PRHDT, FYEKMQ (reference sequence). V shed 4 bases and J 4 bases; nucleotides not matched to a gene: 10. CDR3 length: 16 amino acids. The CDR3 DNA follows: TGTGCCAGCAGCTCCCGTGGGGGGGACAGGGTAGAGACCCAGTACTTC. The encoded protein is CASSSRGGDRVETQYF.

J is TRBJ1-2 and V is TRBV2; 9 bases align to TRBD1. The CDR3 sequence is 13 residues long. Germline assignment: CDR1 SNHLY and CDR2 FYNNEI. V trimming: 6 bases; J trimming: 6 bases; junction bases outside the gene matches: 5. The DNA of the CDR3 is TGTGCCAGCAGGCGGAGGACAGGGGATGGCTACACCTTC. Amino acids: CASRRRTGDGYTF.

The V and J genes are TRBV5-4 and TRBJ2-1; 7 bases match TRBD2. Trimming at V came to 2 bases and at J to 4 bases, leaving 3 bases not matched to a gene. This CDR3 is 14 amino acids long. CDR1 and CDR2 from the germline V gene are SGHNT and YYREEE (reference sequence). The CDR3, as DNA: TGTGCCAGCAGCTTTGCGGGGGATTACAATGAGCAGTTCTTC. Protein product: CASSFAGDYNEQFF.

The chain recombines TRBV30 with TRBJ2-5, with unresolved D. Germline-derived CDR1 and CDR2 are GTSNPN and SVGIG (reference sequence). This CDR3 has 12 amino acids. The V end lost 2 bases, the J end lost 4 bases, and 8 bases lay between the germline ends. CDR3 sequence (DNA): TGTGCCTGGAGTCTTTCGGGAGAGACCCAGTACTTC. Residues: CAWSLSGETQYF.

The chain joins TRBV12-3 or TRBV12-4 to TRBJ2-1; D call uncertain. This CDR3 comprises 13 residues. V was clipped by 3 bases and J by 3 bases, with 6 bases between them. CDR3 sequence: CASSFEDYNEQFF. The CDR3 nucleotides read TGTGCCAGCAGTTTCGAGGACTACAATGAGCAGTTCTTC.

This sequence joins TRBV15 and TRBJ2-1; 12 nucleotides line up with TRBD2. There are 16 residues in the CDR3. Trimming at V came to 5 bases and at J to 5 bases, leaving 7 bases not matched to a gene. Germline CDR1 LNHNV, CDR2 YYDKDF (reference sequence). CDR3 region: CATSGQGLAGNNEQFF. DNA of the CDR3: TGTGCCACCAGCGGGCAGGGACTAGCGGGTAACAATGAGCAGTTCTTC.

The V call is TRBV6-2 or TRBV6-3, the J call TRBJ1-5; 7 bases line up with TRBD1. The CDR3 length is 14 residues. Trimming cost V 5 bases and J 4 bases; bases outside gene matches: 5. Looked up from germline, CDR1 is MNHEY and CDR2 is SVGEGT. The CDR3: CASSDRDLNQPQHF. The CDR3 nucleotides read TGTGCCAGCAGTGACAGGGATTTGAATCAGCCCCAGCATTTT.

The gene calls are TRBV9 and TRBJ1-3; D not resolved. CDR1 and CDR2 (germline): SGDLS, YYNGEE. This CDR3 contains 19 residues. Deletions cut 0 bases from V and 0 bases from J, with 19 bases between. The CDR3 sequence is CASSVELDKLEDSGNTIYF. CDR3 DNA sequence: TGTGCCAGCAGCGTAGAACTCGATAAGTTGGAGGACTCTGGAAACACCATATATTTT.

The chain combines TRBV28 with TRBJ1-3; no clear D. Germline V lookup: CDR1 MDHEN, CDR2 SYDVKM. The ends were cut back, 2 bases at V and 0 bases at J, with 20 bases in the middle. This CDR3 has 19 amino acids. CDR3 in amino acids: CASSLVVVAVGSSGNTIYF. The DNA of the CDR3 is TGTGCCAGCAGTTTAGTAGTCGTAGCGGTGGGGTCCTCTGGAAACACCATATATTTT.

This clone was seen once. This chain uses TRBV24-1 with TRBJ2-7, with D perhaps matching TRBD1 (5 bases). Per germline, CDR1 KGHDR and CDR2 SFDVKD. CDR3 length equals 13 residues. Trimming left V 5 bases short and J 4 bases short, with 11 bases between. The CDR3 region is CATSVQDTYEQYF. The CDR3 nucleotides are TGTGCCACCAGTGTCCAGGACACTTACGAGCAGTACTTC.

The rearrangement links TRBV5-6 to TRBJ1-2; 8 bases agree with TRBD1. V lost 5 bases and J lost 6; bases outside the gene matches: 9. The CDR3 covers 14 residues. CDR1 and CDR2 (germline): SGHDT, YYEEEE. The CDR3 region is CASSFGQGGDGYTF. The CDR3 DNA sequence: TGTGCCAGCAGTTTCGGACAGGGAGGAGATGGCTACACCTTC.

The chain carries TRBV6-5 and TRBJ1-2; a possible D gene is TRBD1 (6 bases). The CDR3 contains 14 residues. V dropped 4 bases and J dropped 3 bases, with 12 bases sitting between them. Germline V CDR1 and CDR2: MNHEY, SVGAGI. The CDR3 sequence is CASSLIQGDYGYTF. CDR3 coding DNA: TGTGCCAGCAGTTTAATACAGGGAGACTATGGCTACACCTTC.

J is TRBJ2-7 and V is TRBV4-3, with D uncertain. The CDR3 consists of 14 residues. The V end lost 0 bases, the J end lost 2 bases, and 8 bases lay between the germline ends. Germline V lookup: CDR1 LGHNA, CDR2 YSLEER. The CDR3 nucleotides are TGCGCCAGCAGCCAAGAGACTGATACCTACGAGCAGTACTTC. Translating it yields CASSQETDTYEQYF.

The chain combines TRBV7-9 with TRBJ2-2; no definite D call. This CDR3 spans 12 amino acids. Germline V CDR1 and CDR2: SEHNR, FQNEAQ (reference sequence). V lost 5 bases, J lost 5 bases, and 6 bases lay in between. The CDR3 loop reads CASSQVTGELFF. For the CDR3, the DNA is TGTGCCAGCAGCCAGGTTACCGGGGAGCTGTTTTTT.

V is TRBV4-2 and J is TRBJ1-1; D may be TRBD1 (6 bases). The CDR3 contains 13 residues. The V gene lost 1 base and the J gene lost 4 bases, with 7 bases spanning the gap. Germline-derived CDR1 and CDR2 are LGHNA and YNFKEQ. CDR3 DNA sequence: TGTGCCAGCAGCCAAGGCAGGGGCACTGAAGCTTTCTTT. Translating it yields CASSQGRGTEAFF.

This clone appeared once. The rearrangement links TRBV18 to TRBJ1-2; 7 bases map to TRBD1. This CDR3 region has 15 residues. Unmatched junction bases numbered 6, after V lost 5 bases and J lost 0 bases. CDR1 and CDR2 (germline): KGHSH, LQKENI. The CDR3 here is CASSTGDSPNYGYTF. The CDR3 bases are TGTGCCAGCTCAACGGGGGACAGCCCTAACTATGGCTACACCTTC.

V gene TRBV6-2 or TRBV6-3 combines with J gene TRBJ2-1; D is unclear. V was cut by 0 bases and J by 9 bases, with 9 bases left in between. This CDR3 is built from 13 residues. Germline V lookup: CDR1 MNHEY, CDR2 SVGEGT. CDR3 bases: TGTGCCAGCAGTTACTCTTCGTATCTTGAGCAGTTCTTC. Protein sequence: CASSYSSYLEQFF.